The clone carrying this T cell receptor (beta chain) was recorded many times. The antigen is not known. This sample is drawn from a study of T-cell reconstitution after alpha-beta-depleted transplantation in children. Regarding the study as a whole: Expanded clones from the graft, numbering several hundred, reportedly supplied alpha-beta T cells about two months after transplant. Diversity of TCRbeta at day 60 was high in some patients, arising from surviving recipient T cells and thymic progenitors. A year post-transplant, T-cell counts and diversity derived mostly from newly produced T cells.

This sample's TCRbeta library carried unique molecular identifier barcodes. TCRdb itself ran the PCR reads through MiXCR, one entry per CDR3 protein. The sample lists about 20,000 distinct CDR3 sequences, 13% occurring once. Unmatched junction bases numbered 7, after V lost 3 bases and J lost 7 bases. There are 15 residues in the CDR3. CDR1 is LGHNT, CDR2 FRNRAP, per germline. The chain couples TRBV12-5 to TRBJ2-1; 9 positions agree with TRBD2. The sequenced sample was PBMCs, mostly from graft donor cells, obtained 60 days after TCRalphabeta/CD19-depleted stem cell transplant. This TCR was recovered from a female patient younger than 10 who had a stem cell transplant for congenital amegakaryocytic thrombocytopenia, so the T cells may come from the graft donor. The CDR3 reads CASGFGLASVNEQFF. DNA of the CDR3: TGTGCTAGTGGTTTCGGACTAGCGTCAGTAAATGAGCAGTTCTTC.